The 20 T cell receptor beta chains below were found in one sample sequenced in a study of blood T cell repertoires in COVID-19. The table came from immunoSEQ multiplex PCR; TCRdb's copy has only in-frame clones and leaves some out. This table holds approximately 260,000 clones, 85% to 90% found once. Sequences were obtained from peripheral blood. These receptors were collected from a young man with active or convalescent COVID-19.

CDR3 DNA: TGTGCCAGCAGCCCTTGGACTAGCGGACAAGAGACCCAGTACTTC. It codes for CASSPWTSGQETQYF. The gene calls are TRBV3-1 (or the pseudogene TRBV3-2) and TRBJ2-5, with 10 bases identical to TRBD2. This CDR3 spans 15 amino acids. Looked up from germline, CDR1 is LGHDT and CDR2 is YNNKEL (reference sequence). V was pared by 4 bases and J by 2 bases, with 4 bases of the junction left unmatched.

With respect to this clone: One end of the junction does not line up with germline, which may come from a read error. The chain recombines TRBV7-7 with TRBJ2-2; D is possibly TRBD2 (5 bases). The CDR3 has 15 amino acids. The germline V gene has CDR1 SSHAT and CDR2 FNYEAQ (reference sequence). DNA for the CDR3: TGTGCTAGCAGCTTGAGCGGAGTTAAGGCCGGGGAGCTGTTTTTT. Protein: CASSLSGVKAGELFF. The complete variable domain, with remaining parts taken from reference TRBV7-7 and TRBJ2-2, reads GAGVSQSPRYKVTKRGQDVTLRCDPISSHATLYWYQQALGQGPEFLTYFNYEAQPDKSGLPSDRFSAERPEGSISTLTIQRTEQRDSAMYRCASSLSGVKAGELFFGEGSRLTVL.

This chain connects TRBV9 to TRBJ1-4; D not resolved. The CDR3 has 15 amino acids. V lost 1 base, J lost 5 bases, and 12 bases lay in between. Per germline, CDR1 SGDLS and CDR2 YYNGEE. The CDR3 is CASSVRSDANEKLFF. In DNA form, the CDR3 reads TGTGCCAGCAGCGTAAGGAGCGACGCCAATGAAAAACTGTTTTTT.

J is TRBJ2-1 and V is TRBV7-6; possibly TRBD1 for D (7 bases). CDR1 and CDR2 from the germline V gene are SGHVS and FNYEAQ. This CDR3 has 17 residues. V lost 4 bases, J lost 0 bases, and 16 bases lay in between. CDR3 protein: CASSSPRGTDSYNEQFF. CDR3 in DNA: TGTGCCAGCAGCTCTCCCCGGGGGACAGACTCCTACAATGAGCAGTTCTTC.

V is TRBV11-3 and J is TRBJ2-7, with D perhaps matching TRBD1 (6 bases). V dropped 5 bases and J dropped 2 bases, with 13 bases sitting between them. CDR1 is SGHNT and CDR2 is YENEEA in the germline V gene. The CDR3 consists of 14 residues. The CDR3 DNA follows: TGTGCCAGCAGCCCTACAGGGAGAACCTACGAGCAGTACTTC. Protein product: CASSPTGRTYEQYF.

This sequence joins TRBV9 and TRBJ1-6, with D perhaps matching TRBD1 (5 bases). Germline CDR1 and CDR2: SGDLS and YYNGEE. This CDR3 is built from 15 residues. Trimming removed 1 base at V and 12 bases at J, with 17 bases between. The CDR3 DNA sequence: TGTGCCAGCAGCGTACGACCGGCCTGGGGCGGACCCCTCCACTTT. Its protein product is CASSVRPAWGGPLHF. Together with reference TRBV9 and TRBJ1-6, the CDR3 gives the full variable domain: DSGVTQTPKHLITATGQRVTLRCSPRSGDLSVYWYQQSLDQGLQFLIQYYNGEERAKGNILERFSAQQFPDLHSELNLSSLELGDSALYFCASSVRPAWGGPLHFGNGTRLTVT.

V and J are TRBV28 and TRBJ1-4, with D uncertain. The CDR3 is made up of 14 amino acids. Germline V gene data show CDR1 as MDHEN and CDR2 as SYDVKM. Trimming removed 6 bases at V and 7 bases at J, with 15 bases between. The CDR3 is CASSSRTGGEKLFF. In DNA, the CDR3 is TGTGCCAGCAGCTCACGGACTGGAGGTGAAAAACTGTTTTTT.

The CDR3 DNA follows: TGTGCCAGCAGTTACGGGGGCCCGAACACTGAAGCTTTCTTT. This encodes CASSYGGPNTEAFF. The rearrangement links TRBV6-6 to TRBJ1-1; D perhaps matches TRBD1 (6 bases). V gave up 2 bases and J gave up 1 base, with 8 bases separating them. The CDR3 length is 14 residues. Per the germline V gene, CDR1 is MNHNY and CDR2 is SVGAGI (reference sequence).

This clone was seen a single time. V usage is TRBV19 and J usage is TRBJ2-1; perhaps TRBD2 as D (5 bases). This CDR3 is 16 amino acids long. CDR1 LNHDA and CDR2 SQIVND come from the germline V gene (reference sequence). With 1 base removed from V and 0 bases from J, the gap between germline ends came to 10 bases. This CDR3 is CASSIGVATSYNEQFF. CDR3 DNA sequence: TGTGCCAGTAGTATAGGAGTAGCGACCTCCTACAATGAGCAGTTCTTC.

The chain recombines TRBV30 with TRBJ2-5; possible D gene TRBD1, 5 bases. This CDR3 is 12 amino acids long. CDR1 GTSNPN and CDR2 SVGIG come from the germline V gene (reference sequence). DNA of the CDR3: TGTGCTACGATCCCCGCAGGGGAGACCCAGTACTTC. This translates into CATIPAGETQYF.

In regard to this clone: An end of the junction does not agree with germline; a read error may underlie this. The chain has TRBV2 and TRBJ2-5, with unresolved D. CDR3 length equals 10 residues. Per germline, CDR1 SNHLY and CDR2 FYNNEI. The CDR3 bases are TGTGCCAGCAGCGAAGAGACCCAGTACTTC. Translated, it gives CASSEETQYF. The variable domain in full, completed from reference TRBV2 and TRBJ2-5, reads EPEVTQTPSHQVTQMGQEVILRCVPISNHLYFYWYRQILGQKVEFLVSFYNNEISEKSEIFDDQFSVERPDGSNFTLKIRSTKLEDSAMYFCASSEETQYFGPGTRLLVL.

CDR3 sequence (DNA): TGTGCCAGCAGGGGACAGGGATTGAACCAAGAGACCCAGTACTTC. It translates to CASRGQGLNQETQYF. J is TRBJ2-5 and V is TRBV6-5; 9 bases are a match to TRBD1. Germline CDR1 reads MNHEY; CDR2 reads SVGAGI. After removal of 6 bases from V and 0 bases from J, the junction contained 5 bases not matched to a gene. The length of the CDR3 is 15 residues.

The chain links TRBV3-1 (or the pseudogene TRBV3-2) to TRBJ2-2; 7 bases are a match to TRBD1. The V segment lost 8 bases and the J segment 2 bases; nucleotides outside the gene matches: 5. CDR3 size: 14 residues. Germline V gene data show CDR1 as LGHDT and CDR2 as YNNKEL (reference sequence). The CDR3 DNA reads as TGTGCCAGCGGAACAGGGGTAAACACCGGGGAGCTGTTTTTT. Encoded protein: CASGTGVNTGELFF.

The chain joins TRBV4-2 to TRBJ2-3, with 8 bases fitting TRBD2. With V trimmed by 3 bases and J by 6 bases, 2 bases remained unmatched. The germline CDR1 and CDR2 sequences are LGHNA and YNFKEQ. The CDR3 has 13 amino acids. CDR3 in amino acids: CASSQLAGDTQYF. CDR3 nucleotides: TGTGCCAGCAGCCAGTTAGCGGGGGATACGCAGTATTTT.

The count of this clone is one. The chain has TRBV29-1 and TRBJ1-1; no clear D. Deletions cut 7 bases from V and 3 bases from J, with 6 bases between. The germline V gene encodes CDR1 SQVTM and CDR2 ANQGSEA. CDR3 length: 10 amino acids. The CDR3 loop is CSDSDTEAFF. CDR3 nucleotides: TGCAGCGATTCGGACACTGAAGCTTTCTTT. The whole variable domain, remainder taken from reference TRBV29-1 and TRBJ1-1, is SAVISQKPSRDICQRGTSLTIQCQVDSQVTMMFWYRQQPGQSLTLIATANQGSEATYESGFVIDKFPISRPNLTFSTLTVSNMSPEDSSIYLCSDSDTEAFFGQGTRLTVV.

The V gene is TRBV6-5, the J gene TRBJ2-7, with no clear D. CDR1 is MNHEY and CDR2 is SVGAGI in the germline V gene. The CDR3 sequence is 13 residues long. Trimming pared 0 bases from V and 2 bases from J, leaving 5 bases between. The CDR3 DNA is TGTGCCAGCAGTTACTCGAGTACCTACGAGCAGTACTTC. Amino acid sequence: CASSYSSTYEQYF.

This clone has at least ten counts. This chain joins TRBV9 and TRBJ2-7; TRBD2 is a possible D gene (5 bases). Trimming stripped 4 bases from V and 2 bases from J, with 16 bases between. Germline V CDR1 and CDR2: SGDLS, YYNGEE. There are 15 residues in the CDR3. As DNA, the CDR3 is TGTGCCAGCAGCCGGATGATAGACGGGACCTACGAGCAGTACTTC. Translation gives CASSRMIDGTYEQYF. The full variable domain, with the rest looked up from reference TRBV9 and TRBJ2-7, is DSGVTQTPKHLITATGQRVTLRCSPRSGDLSVYWYQQSLDQGLQFLIQYYNGEERAKGNILERFSAQQFPDLHSELNLSSLELGDSALYFCASSRMIDGTYEQYFGPGTRLTVT.

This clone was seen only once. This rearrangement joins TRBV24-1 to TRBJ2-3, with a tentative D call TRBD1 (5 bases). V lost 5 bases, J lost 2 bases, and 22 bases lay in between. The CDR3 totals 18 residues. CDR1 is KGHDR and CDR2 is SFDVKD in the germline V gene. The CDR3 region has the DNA TGTGCCACCAGTGCCTCAGGGTTACGTGAGAGCGACACAGATACGCAGTATTTT. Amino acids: CATSASGLRESDTDTQYF.

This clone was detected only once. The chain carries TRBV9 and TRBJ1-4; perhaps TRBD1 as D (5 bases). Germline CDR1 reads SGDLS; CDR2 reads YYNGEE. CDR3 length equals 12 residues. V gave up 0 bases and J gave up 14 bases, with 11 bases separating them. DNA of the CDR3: TGTGCCAGCAGCGTAGAGTTCCCAGGGCTGTTTTTT. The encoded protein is CASSVEFPGLFF.

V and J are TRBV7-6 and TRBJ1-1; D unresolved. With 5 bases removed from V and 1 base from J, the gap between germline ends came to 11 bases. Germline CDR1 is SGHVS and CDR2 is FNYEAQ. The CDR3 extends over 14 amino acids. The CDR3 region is CASSPARQNTEAFF. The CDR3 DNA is TGTGCCAGCAGCCCCGCCCGACAGAACACTGAAGCTTTCTTT.